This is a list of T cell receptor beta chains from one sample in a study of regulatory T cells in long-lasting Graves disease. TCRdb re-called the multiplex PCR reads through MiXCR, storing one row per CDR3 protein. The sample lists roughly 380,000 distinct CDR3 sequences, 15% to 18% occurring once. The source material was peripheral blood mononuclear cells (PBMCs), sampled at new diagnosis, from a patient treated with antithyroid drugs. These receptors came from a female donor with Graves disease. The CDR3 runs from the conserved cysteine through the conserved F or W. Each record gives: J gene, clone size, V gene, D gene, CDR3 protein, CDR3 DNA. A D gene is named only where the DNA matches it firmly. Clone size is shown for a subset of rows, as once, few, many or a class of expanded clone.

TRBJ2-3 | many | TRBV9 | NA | CASSDTGQRADTQYF | TGTGCCAGCAGCGATACGGGGCAGCGGGCAGATACGCAGTATTTT
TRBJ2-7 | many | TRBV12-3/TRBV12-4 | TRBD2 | CASSFGRGELAGLYEQYF | TGTGCCAGCAGTTTCGGCAGGGGAGAACTAGCGGGCCTCTACGAGCAGTACTTC
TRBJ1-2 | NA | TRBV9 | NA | CASSGGLGYGYTF | TGTGCCAGCAGTGGTGGGTTAGGCTATGGCTACACCTTC
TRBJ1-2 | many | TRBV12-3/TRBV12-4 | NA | CASNLGGIYGYTF | TGTGCCAGCAACTTAGGGGGAATATATGGCTACACCTTC
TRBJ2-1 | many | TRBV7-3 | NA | CASSLTAGFHNEQFF | TGTGCCAGCAGCTTAACTGCGGGGTTCCACAATGAGCAGTTCTTC
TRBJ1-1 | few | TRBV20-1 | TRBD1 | CSANILGQGKPEAFF | TGCAGTGCTAATATCTTGGGACAGGGGAAACCTGAAGCTTTCTTT
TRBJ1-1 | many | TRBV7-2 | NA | CASSFLQDTFAEAFF | TGTGCCAGCAGCTTTTTACAGGATACGTTCGCTGAAGCTTTCTTT
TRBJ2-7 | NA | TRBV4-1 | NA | CASSHLGAEIYEQYF | TGCGCCAGCAGCCATCTTGGCGCCGAAATCTACGAGCAGTACTTC
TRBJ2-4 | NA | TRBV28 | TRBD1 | CASGDRGQNIQYF | TGTGCCAGCGGGGACAGGGGGCAAAACATTCAGTACTTC
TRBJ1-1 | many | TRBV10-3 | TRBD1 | CAISENQQGATEAFF | TGTGCCATCAGTGAGAACCAACAGGGGGCTACTGAAGCTTTCTTT
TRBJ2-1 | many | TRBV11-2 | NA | CASSLNRGLRSKQFF | TGTGCCAGCAGCTTAAACCGTGGACTACGGAGTAAGCAGTTCTTC
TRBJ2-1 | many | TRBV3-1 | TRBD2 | CASSPLAGGDDEQFF | TGTGCCAGCAGCCCTTTAGCGGGGGGCGACGATGAGCAGTTCTTC
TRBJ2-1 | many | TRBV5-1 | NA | CASSGRGPDNEQFF | TGCGCCAGCAGCGGCAGGGGCCCTGACAATGAGCAGTTCTTC
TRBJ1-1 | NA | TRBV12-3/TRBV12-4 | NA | CASSPLSGPNTEAFF | TGTGCCAGCAGTCCCCTTTCAGGGCCGAACACTGAAGCTTTCTTT
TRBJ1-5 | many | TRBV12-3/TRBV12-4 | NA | CASSLTVPNQPQHF | TGTGCCAGCAGTTTAACAGTCCCCAATCAGCCCCAGCATTTT
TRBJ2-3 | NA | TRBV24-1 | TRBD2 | CATGTSGRALGSTDTQYF | TGTGCCACAGGGACTAGCGGGAGGGCCCTAGGAAGCACAGATACGCAGTATTTT
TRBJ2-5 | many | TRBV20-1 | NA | CSAELGREETQYF | TGCAGCGCCGAGCTAGGACGGGAAGAGACCCAGTACTTC
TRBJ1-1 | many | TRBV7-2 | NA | CASSLVGWTEAFF | TGTGCCAGCAGCTTAGTGGGATGGACTGAAGCTTTCTTT
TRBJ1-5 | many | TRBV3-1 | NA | CASSQGGPGNQPQHF | TGTGCCAGCAGCCAAGGTGGGCCAGGCAATCAGCCCCAGCATTTT
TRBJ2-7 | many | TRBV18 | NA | CASSPGTGIAEQYF | TGTGCCAGCTCACCAGGGACGGGCATCGCCGAGCAGTACTTC
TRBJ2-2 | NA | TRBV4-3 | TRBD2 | CASSQETGGSGELFF | TGCGCCAGCAGCCAAGAAACTGGCGGGAGCGGGGAGCTGTTTTTT
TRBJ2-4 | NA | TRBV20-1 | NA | CSAAKRAHGNIQYF | TGCAGTGCTGCAAAGAGAGCCCATGGGAACATTCAGTACTTC
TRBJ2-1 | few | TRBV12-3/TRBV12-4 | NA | CASSLYDEQFF | TGTGCCAGCAGCCTTTACGATGAGCAGTTCTTC
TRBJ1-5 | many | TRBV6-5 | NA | CASSYYGTNQPQHF | TGTGCCAGCAGTTACTACGGGACTAATCAGCCCCAGCATTTT
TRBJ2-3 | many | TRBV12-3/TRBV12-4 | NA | CASSFRLTDTQYF | TGTGCCAGCAGTTTTCGGCTCACAGATACGCAGTATTTT
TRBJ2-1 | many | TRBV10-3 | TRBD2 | CAINEGLAGGNEQFF | TGTGCCATCAACGAAGGACTAGCGGGTGGCAATGAGCAGTTCTTC
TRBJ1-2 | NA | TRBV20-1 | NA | CRVRGSYGYTF | TGCAGGGTCCGAGGGAGCTATGGCTACACCTTC
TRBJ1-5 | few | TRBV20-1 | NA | CSATGFNQPQHF | TGCAGTGCTACCGGCTTCAATCAGCCCCAGCATTTT
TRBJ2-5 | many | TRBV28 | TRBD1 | CASSSYGQTGGRETQYF | TGTGCCAGCAGTTCTTACGGTCAGACAGGGGGGCGGGAGACCCAGTACTTC
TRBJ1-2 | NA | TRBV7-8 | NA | CATAVGLGYGYTF | TGTGCCACCGCAGTTGGGCTAGGATATGGCTACACCTTC
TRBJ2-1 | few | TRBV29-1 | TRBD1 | CSVTGGHNEQFF | TGCAGCGTTACAGGGGGACACAATGAGCAGTTCTTC
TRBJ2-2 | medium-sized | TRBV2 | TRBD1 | CASSRTGENTGELFF | TGTGCCAGCAGTCGGACAGGGGAAAACACCGGGGAGCTGTTTTTT
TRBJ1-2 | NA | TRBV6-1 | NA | CASSRQPWNYGYTF | TGTGCCAGCAGCAGACAGCCTTGGAACTATGGCTACACCTTC
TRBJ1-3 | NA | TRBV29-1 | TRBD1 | CSASSRQGSGNTIYF | TGCAGCGCCAGCTCCCGACAGGGCTCTGGAAACACCATATATTTT
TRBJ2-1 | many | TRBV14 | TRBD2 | CASSQPGLAGANYNEQFF | TGTGCCAGCAGCCAGCCGGGACTAGCGGGAGCCAACTACAATGAGCAGTTCTTC
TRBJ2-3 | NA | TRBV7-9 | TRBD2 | CTSSSFTTSGRAPHTDTQYF | TGTACCAGCAGCTCATTCACGACTAGCGGGAGGGCCCCCCACACAGATACGCAGTATTTT